The clone carrying this T cell receptor (beta chain) was seen only a few times. Antigen specificity is unknown. CDR1 and CDR2 (germline): KGHSH, LQKENI. The CDR3 extends over 15 amino acids. V trimming: 6 bases; J trimming: 4 bases; junction bases outside the gene matches: 11. This record comes from a study of T-cell reconstitution after alpha-beta-depleted transplantation in children. Study-wide points: Alpha-beta T cells about two months after transplant reportedly derived from several hundred expanded graft clones. T cells produced anew were the main source of T-cell counts and diversity one year after transplant.

As it was prepared, the TCRbeta library received unique molecular identifiers. TCRdb used MiXCR to reprocess the PCR reads, holding one entry per CDR3 protein. Among approximately 800,000 distinct CDR3 sequences, 16% were seen once, and the ten largest hold 5%. Sequences were derived from PBMCs, mostly from graft donor cells, sampled 360 days after TCRalphabeta/CD19-depleted stem cell transplant. This chain links TRBV18 with TRBJ2-7, with 8 bases fitting TRBD1. The receptor was derived from a male patient younger than 18 who had a stem cell transplant for acute lymphoblastic leukemia, so the T cells may come from the graft donor. CDR3 sequence: CASSPVDRVRYEQYF. The CDR3 DNA follows: TGTGCCAGCTCGCCCGTGGACAGGGTTAGATACGAGCAGTACTTC.